This T cell receptor (beta chain) was sequenced for a study of response to subunit inactivated influenza vaccine. About this clonotype: Its antigen remains unidentified.

The CDR3 sequence is 14 residues long. With 5 bases clipped from V and 2 bases from J, the junction kept 5 bases outside the gene matches. Germline V gene lookup returns CDR1 SGHVS and CDR2 FQNEAQ. TCRdb passed the RT-PCR reads through MiXCR, listing each CDR3 protein once. The sample carries 200,000 to 300,000 distinct CDR3 sequences, about 12% recorded once. Study-wide points: Only a handful of new T cells, the authors suggested, are recruited with each seasonal influenza vaccination.

This sequence was found in a man aged 45-60 years who received an inactivated influenza vaccine. The starting material was non-naive T cells sorted from PBMCs, obtained roughly 2 weeks before vaccination. The gene calls are TRBV7-8 and TRBJ2-7, with 8 bases that match TRBD1. The CDR3 DNA reads as TGTGCCAGCAGCACCAGGGACAGGCCCTACGAGCAGTACTTC. Translated, it gives CASSTRDRPYEQYF.